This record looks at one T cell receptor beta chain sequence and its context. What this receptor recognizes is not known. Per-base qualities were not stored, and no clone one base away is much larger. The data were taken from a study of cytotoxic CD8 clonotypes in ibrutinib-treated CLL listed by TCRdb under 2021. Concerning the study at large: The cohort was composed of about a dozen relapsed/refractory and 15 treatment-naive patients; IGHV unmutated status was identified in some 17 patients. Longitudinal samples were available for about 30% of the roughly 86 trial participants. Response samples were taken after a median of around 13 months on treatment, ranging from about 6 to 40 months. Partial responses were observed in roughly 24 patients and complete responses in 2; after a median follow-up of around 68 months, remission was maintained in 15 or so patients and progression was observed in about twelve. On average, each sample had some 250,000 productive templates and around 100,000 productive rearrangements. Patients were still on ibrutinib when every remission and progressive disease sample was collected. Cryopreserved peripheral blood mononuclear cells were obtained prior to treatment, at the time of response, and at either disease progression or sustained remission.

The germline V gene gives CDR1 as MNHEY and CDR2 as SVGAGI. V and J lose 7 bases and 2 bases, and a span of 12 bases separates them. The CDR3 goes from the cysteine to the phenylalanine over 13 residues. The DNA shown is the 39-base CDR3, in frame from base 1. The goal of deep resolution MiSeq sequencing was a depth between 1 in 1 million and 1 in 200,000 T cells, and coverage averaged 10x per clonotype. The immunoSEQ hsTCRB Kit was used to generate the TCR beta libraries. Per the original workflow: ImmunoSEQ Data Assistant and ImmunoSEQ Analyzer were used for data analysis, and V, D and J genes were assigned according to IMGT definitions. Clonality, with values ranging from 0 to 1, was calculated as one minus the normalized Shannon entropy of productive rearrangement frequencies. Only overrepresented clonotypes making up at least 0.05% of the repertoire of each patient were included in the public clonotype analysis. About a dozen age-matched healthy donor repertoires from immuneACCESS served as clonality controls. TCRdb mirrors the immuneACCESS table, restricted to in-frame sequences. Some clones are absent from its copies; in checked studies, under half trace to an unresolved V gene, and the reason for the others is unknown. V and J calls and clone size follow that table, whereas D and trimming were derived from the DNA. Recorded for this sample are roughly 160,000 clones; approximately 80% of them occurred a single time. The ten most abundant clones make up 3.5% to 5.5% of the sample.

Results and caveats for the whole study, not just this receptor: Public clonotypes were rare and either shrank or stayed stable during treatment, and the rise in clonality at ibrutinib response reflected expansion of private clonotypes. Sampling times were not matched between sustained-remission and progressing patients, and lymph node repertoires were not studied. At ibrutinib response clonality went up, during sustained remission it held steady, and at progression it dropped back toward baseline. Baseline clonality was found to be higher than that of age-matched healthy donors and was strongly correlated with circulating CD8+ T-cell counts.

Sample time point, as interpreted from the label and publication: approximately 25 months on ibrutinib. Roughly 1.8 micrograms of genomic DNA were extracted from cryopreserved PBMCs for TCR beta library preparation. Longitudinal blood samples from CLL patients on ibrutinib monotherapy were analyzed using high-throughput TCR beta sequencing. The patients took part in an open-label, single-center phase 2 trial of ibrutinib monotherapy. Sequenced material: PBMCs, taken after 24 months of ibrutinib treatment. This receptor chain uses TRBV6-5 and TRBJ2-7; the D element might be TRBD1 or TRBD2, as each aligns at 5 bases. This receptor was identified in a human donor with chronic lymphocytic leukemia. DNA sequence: TGTGCCAGCACCAGAGGGGAAACCTACGAGCAGTACTTC. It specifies CASTRGETYEQYF.